The TCR beta chain under discussion was sequenced for a study of T-cell reconstitution after alpha-beta-depleted transplantation in children (dated by TCRdb to about 2016). About the investigation overall: T-cell immune reconstitution after TCRalphabeta/CD19-depleted allogeneic hematopoietic cell transplantation in children was quantitatively tracked in the study by means of TCR repertoire profiling.

CDR1 and CDR2, per the germline V gene, are SGHRS and YFSETQ. The CDR3 has 15 amino acids, counting the end cysteine and phenylalanine. The sequence is cut down to CDR3 DNA, 45 bases in frame from base 1. Trimming leaves V shorter by 0 bases and J shorter by 5 bases, with the junction holding 5 bases beyond the gene matches. Libraries were made using PCR. The sequencer listed for this sample is Illumina HiSeq 2500. TCR library preparation used molecular barcoding, with unique molecular identifiers applied to normalize quantification of the TCRbeta repertoire. The public reads were reanalyzed by TCRdb: fastp trimming at Q25, MiXCR alignment, in-frame beta chains only. Each entry merges the rows of one CDR3 protein and shows their most common DNA and genes. In this sample the table shows roughly 590,000 distinct CDR3 sequences, 16% of which occur a single time. About 1.1% of the sample is taken by the ten largest.

About this clonotype: The specificity of this receptor is unknown. No much larger clone exists at a distance of one base, and base qualities are not known.

The clonotype comes from a human donor who donated a stem cell graft to a child with acute myeloid leukemia. The starting material was PBMCs from the stem cell graft donor, obtained from the stem cell graft. Here the chain combines TRBV5-1 and TRBJ2-5, with 9 bases in between that match TRBD2. CDR3 reads: CASSLGLAEVETQYF. The DNA sequence is given as TGCGCCAGCAGCTTGGGACTAGCGGAAGTGGAGACCCAGTACTTC.